The 25 T cell receptor beta chains presented below share a single source sample, sequenced in a study of memory CD4+ T cells and cytomegalovirus serostatus. The sort gate was single viable CD3+CD4+CD8-CD45RO+ cells for memory CD4+ T cells. Profiling relied on immunoSEQ multiplex PCR, and the TCRdb table lists in-frame clones only, not all of them. The sample shows tens of thousands of clones, about 85% of them seen only once. Input material: memory CD4+ T cells from blood. These receptor sequences come from an adult in good health and CMV-seronegative.

The chain couples TRBV30 to TRBJ2-5, with TRBD2 matching 11 bases. The CDR3 loop spans 15 amino acids. J was trimmed by 0 bases and V by 3 bases; bases with no gene match: 3. CDR1 GTSNPN and CDR2 SVGIG come from the germline V gene (reference sequence). CDR3 sequence (DNA): TGTGCCTGGAGGAGGGGACTAGCGGACCAAGAGACCCAGTACTTC. Residues: CAWRRGLADQETQYF.

The chain joins TRBV28 to TRBJ2-5; 12 nucleotides agree with TRBD1. This CDR3 region has 15 residues. Germline V gives CDR1 MDHEN, CDR2 SYDVKM. The V segment lost 5 bases and the J segment 5 bases; nucleotides outside the gene matches: 6. The CDR3 region is CASSQGTGGWETQYF. The CDR3 coding sequence is TGTGCCAGCAGTCAGGGGACAGGGGGCTGGGAGACCCAGTACTTC.

CDR3 sequence: CASSYTRAQETQYF. The CDR3 DNA reads TGTGCCAGCAGTTACACCCGGGCTCAAGAGACCCAGTACTTC. The V and J genes are TRBV6-6 and TRBJ2-5; no firm D call. CDR3 size: 14 residues. The ends were cut back, 2 bases at V and 2 bases at J, with 9 bases in the middle. Germline-derived CDR1 and CDR2 are MNHNY and SVGAGI (reference sequence).

The chain carries TRBV4-1 and TRBJ2-2, with 7 bases matching TRBD2. V lost 3 bases, J lost 5 bases, and 6 bases stayed unmatched. There are 15 residues in the CDR3. Germline CDR1 MGHRA, CDR2 YSYEKL. DNA for the CDR3: TGCGCCAGCAGCCAGGGGAAGGGAGGGACCGGGGAGCTGTTTTTT. Translation: CASSQGKGGTGELFF.

The chain uses TRBV6-6 and TRBJ1-5, with 7 bases matching TRBD1. Germline trimming cut 6 bases from V and 10 bases from J; bases unmatched to any gene: 18. Germline V gene data show CDR1 as MNHNY and CDR2 as SVGAGI (reference sequence). The CDR3 sequence is 16 residues long. The CDR3 region has the DNA TGTGCCAGCAGGTCAACCCCCACAGGGGATCAATCCCCCCAGCATTTT. Protein: CASRSTPTGDQSPQHF.

The chain carries TRBV19 and TRBJ2-7; D remains ambiguous. The CDR3 totals 12 residues. V dropped 4 bases and J dropped 2 bases, with 6 bases sitting between them. Germline-derived CDR1 and CDR2 are LNHDA and SQIVND (reference sequence). The CDR3 coding sequence is TGTGCCAGTAGTACAGGACCCTACGAGCAGTACTTC. Translating gives CASSTGPYEQYF.

The V call is TRBV6-1, the J call TRBJ1-1, with a weak D call TRBD1 (5 bases). Trimming stripped 5 bases from V and 6 bases from J, with 16 bases between. This CDR3 spans 14 amino acids. Germline V gene sequence: CDR1 MNHNS, CDR2 SASEGT. The CDR3 spells CASSPGSGGAEAFF. The CDR3 DNA reads TGTGCCAGCAGTCCAGGTTCGGGGGGGGCTGAAGCTTTCTTT.

The rearrangement links TRBV5-1 to TRBJ1-2; D remains ambiguous. V was cut by 4 bases and J by 0 bases, with 10 bases left in between. The CDR3 is made up of 14 amino acids. Looked up from germline, CDR1 is SGHRS and CDR2 is YFSETQ. This CDR3 is CASSISPANYGYTF. For the CDR3, the DNA is TGCGCCAGCAGCATAAGCCCGGCTAACTATGGCTACACCTTC.

The table lists this clone with a few counts. This chain links TRBV13 with TRBJ2-5; D ambiguous. With 2 bases removed from V and 5 bases from J, the gap between germline ends came to 6 bases. Germline CDR1 is PRHDT and CDR2 is FYEKMQ (reference sequence). This CDR3 has 12 amino acids. The CDR3 bases are TGTGCCAGCAGCTTAAGGTGGGAGACCCAGTACTTC. It is translated as CASSLRWETQYF.

This clone showed up just once. The V call is TRBV6-6, the J call TRBJ1-5, with D perhaps matching TRBD1 (6 bases). Trimming removed 1 base from V and 2 bases from J, with 12 bases in between. Germline CDR1 is MNHNY and CDR2 is SVGAGI (reference sequence). The CDR3 is made up of 16 amino acids. The DNA for the CDR3 is TGTGCCAGCAGTTACTGGGGGGCGGGGGGCAATCAGCCCCAGCATTTT. This encodes CASSYWGAGGNQPQHF.

J is TRBJ2-3 and V is TRBV2; D gene unclear. CDR3 length: 13 amino acids. In germline, CDR1 is SNHLY, CDR2 FYNNEI. The V and J ends lost 3 bases and 2 bases respectively, with 6 bases between them. The CDR3 loop is CASSDVHTDTQYF. The CDR3 region has the DNA TGTGCCAGCAGTGATGTACACACAGATACGCAGTATTTT.

The chain combines TRBV6-1 with TRBJ1-1, with a tentative D call TRBD1 (5 bases). Trimming cost V 11 bases and J 4 bases, with 14 bases left between them. Per the germline V gene, CDR1 is MNHNS and CDR2 is SASEGT. This CDR3 region has 12 residues. CDR3 sequence: CASNPGGTEAFF. In nucleotides, the CDR3 is TGTGCCTCGAATCCCGGGGGCACTGAAGCTTTCTTT.

The chain has TRBV6-1 and TRBJ2-5; D may correspond to TRBD1 or TRBD2 (5 bases each). Germline CDR1 and CDR2: MNHNS and SASEGT. The CDR3 sequence is 13 residues long. Trimming took off 4 bases at V and 5 bases at J, with 11 bases between the two ends. As DNA, the CDR3 is TGTGCCAGCAGTGGGGGGATTACGGAGACCCAGTACTTC. It is translated as CASSGGITETQYF.

The chain combines TRBV20-1 with TRBJ2-3; D gene unclear. Trimming took 4 bases from V and 2 from J, leaving 4 bases between them. The CDR3 loop spans 11 amino acids. CDR1 and CDR2 from the germline V gene are DFQATT and SNEGSKA (reference sequence). CDR3 sequence (DNA): TGCAGTGCTATGCCCACAGATACGCAGTATTTT. This translates into CSAMPTDTQYF.

V gene TRBV30 combines with J gene TRBJ2-7; D might be TRBD1 or TRBD2, each matching 5 bases. With 4 bases removed from V and 4 bases from J, the gap between germline ends came to 8 bases. The CDR3 consists of 11 residues. Germline V CDR1 and CDR2: GTSNPN, SVGIG (reference sequence). In nucleotides, the CDR3 is TGTGCCTGGATGTGGGGGTACGAGCAGTACTTC. This encodes CAWMWGYEQYF.

The CDR3 DNA reads as TGTGCCAGCAGTTTACGCAGGGCCTCCTATAATTCACCCCTCCACTTT. Its translation is CASSLRRASYNSPLHF. The rearrangement links TRBV27 to TRBJ1-6; weak D call: TRBD1 (5 bases). Germline V lookup: CDR1 MNHEY, CDR2 SMNVEV (reference sequence). V lost 2 bases, J lost 0 bases, and 8 bases lay in between. This CDR3 is built from 16 residues.

The genes are TRBV6-1 and TRBJ2-5; 7 positions match TRBD2. The V gene's germline CDR1 is MNHNS and CDR2 SASEGT. The CDR3 sequence is 14 residues long. The V and J ends lost 6 bases and 4 bases, in that order; junction bases with no gene match: 8. CDR3 residues: CASSSVGTIETQYF. Here the CDR3 DNA reads TGTGCCAGCAGCTCGGTCGGGACTATAGAGACCCAGTACTTC.

The chain combines TRBV5-1 with TRBJ2-1; the D is unclear. Deletions cut 0 bases from V and 10 bases from J, with 11 bases between. In germline, CDR1 is SGHRS, CDR2 YFSETQ. The CDR3 consists of 13 residues. CDR3 nucleotides: TGCGCCAGCAGCTTGGCCGGGTTCAAAGAGCAGTTCTTC. This translates into CASSLAGFKEQFF.

This sequence joins TRBV4-1 and TRBJ1-2; no clear D. V was clipped by 0 bases and J by 8 bases, with 13 bases between them. This CDR3 is built from 14 residues. The germline V gene encodes CDR1 MGHRA and CDR2 YSYEKL. CDR3: CASSQEDGARGYTF. Here the CDR3 DNA reads TGCGCCAGCAGCCAAGAGGACGGTGCCCGAGGCTACACCTTC.

A word on this clone: Additional DNA sequences in this sample encode the identical CDR3. V is TRBV14 and J is TRBJ2-5; tentative D call: TRBD2 (5 bases). Germline loops: CDR1 SGHDN, CDR2 FVKESK. V was clipped by 9 bases and J by 5 bases, with 19 bases between them. The CDR3 sequence is 14 residues long. The CDR3 here is CARKGRLGVETQYF. The CDR3 DNA follows: TGTGCCAGAAAAGGACGCCTGGGAGTGGAGACCCAGTACTTC.

V and J are TRBV6-6 and TRBJ2-1; TRBD1 matches at 7 bases. The CDR3 contains 16 residues. CDR1 and CDR2 from the germline V gene are MNHNY and SVGAGI (reference sequence). The junction had 18 bases not matched to a gene; V was cut back by 6 bases and J by 10 bases. CDR3 sequence reads: CASSPWALPDRVEQFF. In DNA, the CDR3 is TGTGCCAGCAGCCCCTGGGCTCTACCAGACAGGGTCGAGCAGTTCTTC.

This clone was seen more than once but under ten times. The chain recombines TRBV6-1 with TRBJ1-2, with unresolved D. Germline lookup yields CDR1 MNHNS and CDR2 SASEGT. Trimming left V 4 bases short and J 6 bases short, with 9 bases between. The CDR3 length is 12 residues. The DNA of the CDR3 is TGTGCCAGCAGTGCCAGAGGTGATGGCTACACCTTC. This sequence encodes CASSARGDGYTF.

The chain recombines TRBV30 with TRBJ1-1, with D possibly being TRBD1 (5 bases). The CDR3 has 11 amino acids. Germline CDR1 reads GTSNPN; CDR2 reads SVGIG (reference sequence). V dropped 1 base and J dropped 9 bases, with 9 bases sitting between them. The CDR3 coding sequence is TGTGCCTGGAGTGATCAGGGAAAAGCTTTCTTT. Translating gives CAWSDQGKAFF.

J is TRBJ1-2 and V is TRBV28, with D unresolved. Germline CDR1 is MDHEN and CDR2 is SYDVKM. The CDR3 totals 13 residues. Trimming removed 2 bases from V and 2 bases from J, with 6 bases in between. CDR3 DNA sequence: TGTGCCAGCAGTTTACCACAGAACTATGGCTACACCTTC. Translated: CASSLPQNYGYTF.

The CDR3 spells CAWGVGSRANEKLFF. The CDR3 DNA reads TGTGCCTGGGGGGTCGGGTCGCGTGCTAATGAAAAACTGTTTTTT. The J gene is TRBJ1-4, the V gene TRBV30; D is unresolved. V was clipped by 5 bases and J by 3 bases, with 16 bases between them. Germline CDR1 is GTSNPN and CDR2 is SVGIG (reference sequence). The CDR3 extends over 15 amino acids.